One sample yielded the 23 T cell receptor beta chains listed below, sequenced in a study of spatial heterogeneity in lung cancer. Their cognate antigens are unknown. Whole-study results and caveats: The number of expanded tumor alpha and beta chains correlated with mutation number.

TCRdb redid the calling of the 5' RACE reads with MiXCR, one entry per CDR3 protein. The data contain more than 15,000 distinct CDR3 sequences, roughly 6% of them seen just once; the ten biggest clones take up 6.8%. Described time point: sample taken at primary tumor resection. This specimen was lung tumor tissue, taken at surgery. The receptors here all came from a male donor with early-stage non-small cell lung cancer.

Sample share makes this clonotype medium-sized. Found in a library prepared for alpha chains, this beta chain is an off-target read, and its abundance has little meaning. This chain connects TRBV27 to TRBJ1-6; 10 bases match TRBD1. This CDR3 is built from 15 residues. Germline-derived CDR1 and CDR2 are MNHEY and SMNVEV (reference sequence). The junction had 5 bases not matched to a gene; V was cut back by 3 bases and J by 9 bases. The DNA of the CDR3 is TGTGCCAGCAGTTTGGGACAGGGGTATCGTTCACCCCTCCACTTT. Protein sequence: CASSLGQGYRSPLHF.

This clonotype was detected ten times or more. This beta chain slipped into a library made for alpha chains as a stray read, so its size is not meaningful. V and J are TRBV12-3 or TRBV12-4 and TRBJ2-7; 7 bases map to TRBD1. The CDR3 runs 11 residues. After removal of 8 bases from V and 7 bases from J, the junction contained 5 bases not matched to a gene. The CDR3 bases are TGTGCCAGCGGACAGGCGCTGGAGCAGTACTTC. The encoded protein is CASGQALEQYF.

This clonotype came up many times. The library was built for alpha chains, so this beta chain is an off-target read and its size means little. The chain is built from TRBV6-5 and TRBJ1-5; a weak D match, TRBD1 (5 bases). This CDR3 comprises 15 residues. V was trimmed by 4 bases and J by 2 bases, leaving 12 bases between them. Germline V CDR1 and CDR2: MNHEY, SVGAGI. CDR3 amino acids: CASSSSGSGNQPQHF. The CDR3 DNA is TGTGCCAGCAGTTCTTCAGGGTCTGGCAATCAGCCCCAGCATTTT.

This clonotype has a count of ten or more. This beta chain slipped into a library made for alpha chains as a stray read, so its size is not meaningful. This chain joins TRBV28 and TRBJ2-1; 7 nucleotides line up with TRBD1. Germline V lookup: CDR1 MDHEN, CDR2 SYDVKM. This CDR3 has 10 amino acids. J gave up 14 bases and V 8 bases, and 6 bases lay outside the gene matches. CDR3 nucleotide sequence: TGTGCCAGCGGGGACAGCCATAAGTTCTTC. It encodes CASGDSHKFF.

A note on this clonotype: This beta chain slipped into a library made for alpha chains as a stray read, so its size is not meaningful. This chain joins TRBV7-2 and TRBJ1-2; D not certain. Trimming removed 1 base from V and 1 base from J, with 4 bases in between. Looked up from germline, CDR1 is SGHTA and CDR2 is FQGNSA. CDR3 length: 13 residues. In DNA, the CDR3 is TGTGCCAGCAGCTTAGGGATTAACTATGGCTACACCTTC. Amino acids: CASSLGINYGYTF.

Many counts were recorded for this clonotype. For a library built for alpha chains, this beta chain is a stray read; little rests on its size. The J gene is TRBJ1-2, the V gene TRBV20-1; 7 bases are shared with TRBD1. The V and J ends lost 5 bases and 2 bases, in that order; junction bases with no gene match: 11. Germline V gives CDR1 DFQATT, CDR2 SNEGSKA (reference sequence). The CDR3 contains 15 residues. In nucleotides, the CDR3 is TGCAGTGCTCCAGAAGGACAGGTTTTGAACTATGGCTACACCTTC. Translated: CSAPEGQVLNYGYTF.

In its sample, this clonotype was seen many times. This beta chain was picked up by a library intended for alpha chains and is off target, so its count carries little meaning. The chain joins TRBV29-1 to TRBJ1-2; TRBD1 agrees at 7 bases. The CDR3 totals 13 residues. Germline V gene data show CDR1 as SQVTM and CDR2 as ANQGSEA. V shed 4 bases and J 6 bases; nucleotides not matched to a gene: 8. The CDR3 spells CSVVRDSYNGYTF. The CDR3 coding sequence is TGCAGCGTTGTACGGGACAGCTATAATGGCTACACCTTC.

The sample holds a few counts of this clonotype. Because the library targeted alpha chains, this beta chain is an off-target read whose size means little. The V gene is TRBV5-1, the J gene TRBJ2-3; weak D call: TRBD1 (5 bases). Looked up from germline, CDR1 is SGHRS and CDR2 is YFSETQ. This CDR3 region has 14 residues. The V and J ends lost 0 bases and 0 bases respectively, with 5 bases between them. The CDR3 sequence is CASSLGQSTDTQYF. CDR3 nucleotides: TGCGCCAGCAGCTTGGGACAGAGCACAGATACGCAGTATTTT.

This clonotype is deemed medium-sized. This beta chain lies outside the target of a library built for alpha chains; its clone size means little. The chain links TRBV9 to TRBJ2-5; 9 bases match TRBD1. The ends lost 4 bases at V and 4 bases at J; junction bases unmatched: 5. Germline loops: CDR1 SGDLS, CDR2 YYNGEE. CDR3 length: 14 amino acids. The CDR3 here is CASSPRTGVETQYF. For the CDR3, the DNA is TGTGCCAGCAGCCCCCGGACAGGGGTAGAGACCCAGTACTTC.

Ten or more counts support this clonotype. Since it is a stray read in a library aimed at alpha chains, this beta chain has a size that is not meaningful. This chain links TRBV7-2 with TRBJ1-5; D is ambiguous. Germline values: CDR1 SGHTA, CDR2 FQGNSA. The CDR3 is 13 residues long. Trimming shortened V by 4 bases and J by 3 bases, and 7 bases separated the two germline ends. The CDR3 DNA is TGTGCCAGCAGCTCAGAACACAATCAGCCCCAGCATTTT. Translated: CASSSEHNQPQHF.

This clonotype was counted many times. Little can be read into the size of this beta chain, an off-target read in a library designed for alpha chains. This chain uses TRBV9 with TRBJ2-6; 12 positions match TRBD2. CDR3 length: 17 amino acids. J lost 4 bases, V lost 7 bases, and 9 bases had no gene match. Germline assignment: CDR1 SGDLS and CDR2 YYNGEE. The CDR3 spells CASRRLAGDSGANVLTF. CDR3 in DNA: TGTGCCAGCCGCCGACTAGCGGGAGATTCAGGGGCCAACGTCCTGACTTTC.

This clonotype was picked up many times. The size of this beta chain means little, since it is a stray read in a library made for alpha chains. V and J are TRBV5-1 and TRBJ2-1; 7 bases match TRBD1. This CDR3 comprises 13 residues. J was trimmed by 8 bases and V by 3 bases; bases with no gene match: 5. CDR1 and CDR2 (germline): SGHRS, YFSETQ. Here the CDR3 reads CASSYRQGDEQFF. CDR3 nucleotides: TGCGCCAGCAGCTATAGACAGGGTGATGAGCAGTTCTTC.

This clonotype has at least ten counts. Because this beta chain is a stray read in a library intended to capture alpha chains, its abundance should not be given much weight. V usage is TRBV5-1 and J usage is TRBJ2-7; 8 nucleotides align to TRBD1. Unmatched junction bases numbered 5, after V lost 3 bases and J lost 6 bases. From germline, CDR1 is SGHRS and CDR2 YFSETQ. The CDR3 runs 13 residues. The CDR3 nucleotides read TGCGCCAGCAGCTCCCAGACAGGGGCCGAGCAGTACTTC. Translating gives CASSSQTGAEQYF.

This clonotype was recorded a few times. For a library built for alpha chains, this beta chain is a stray read; little rests on its size. This chain uses TRBV7-8 with TRBJ2-7; D is possibly TRBD2 (7 bases). Germline CDR1 reads SGHVS; CDR2 reads FQNEAQ. CDR3 length: 16 amino acids. V was cut by 0 bases and J by 2 bases, with 14 bases left in between. The CDR3 bases are TGTGCCAGCAGCTTAGCGAGGGGAGGGGGGACCTACGAGCAGTACTTC. It specifies CASSLARGGGTYEQYF.

This clonotype was seen repeatedly, ten times or more. Being off target in a library aimed at alpha chains, this beta chain has a size of little meaning. The V call is TRBV20-1, the J call TRBJ2-1; possibly TRBD2 for D (7 bases). V lost 4 bases to trimming and J lost 2 bases, with 12 bases between them. CDR3 length: 14 amino acids. The V gene's germline CDR1 is DFQATT and CDR2 SNEGSKA (reference sequence). The CDR3: CSATTGGAYNEQFF. CDR3 sequence (DNA): TGCAGTGCTACTACGGGGGGCGCCTACAATGAGCAGTTCTTC.

This clonotype was detected many times. This beta chain is a stray read from a library made for alpha chains; its abundance is not meaningful. The J gene is TRBJ2-2, the V gene TRBV10-3, with TRBD1 matching over 8 bases. The CDR3 totals 15 residues. J gave up 1 base and V 2 bases, and 0 bases lay outside the gene matches. Looked up from germline, CDR1 is ENHRY and CDR2 is SYGVKD. CDR3 in amino acids: CAISEGTGNTGELFF. DNA for the CDR3: TGTGCCATCAGTGAGGGGACAGGGAACACCGGGGAGCTGTTTTTT.

This clonotype showed up many times. Little can be read into the size of this beta chain, an off-target read in a library designed for alpha chains. The CDR3 DNA reads as TGTGCCAGCAGTTACTCGACCGGGGAGCTGTTTTTT. It yields the protein CASSYSTGELFF. V and J are TRBV6-5 and TRBJ2-2; D remains ambiguous. Germline-derived CDR1 and CDR2 are MNHEY and SVGAGI. This CDR3 has 12 residues. The V and J ends lost 0 bases and 5 bases respectively, with 1 base between them.

This clonotype came up many times. This beta chain slipped into a library made for alpha chains as a stray read, so its size is not meaningful. The CDR3 reads CASSLVTGGAAGNTIYF. CDR3 in DNA: TGTGCCAGCAGCTTAGTGACAGGAGGGGCCGCTGGAAACACCATATATTTT. The chain links TRBV7-7 to TRBJ1-3, with a tentative D call TRBD1 (6 bases). The V end was cut by 1 base, the J end by 2 bases, with 15 bases between. The CDR3 extends over 17 amino acids. The germline gives CDR1 SSHAT, CDR2 FNYEAQ (reference sequence).

There are many counts of this clonotype. This beta chain is a stray read from a library made for alpha chains; its abundance is not meaningful. This chain links TRBV6-2 or TRBV6-3 with TRBJ2-5; tentative D call: TRBD1 (6 bases). The CDR3 has 15 amino acids. The V gene's germline CDR1 is MNHEY and CDR2 SVGEGT. V lost 5 bases and J 5 bases, leaving 18 bases between the germline ends. The CDR3 sequence is CASSNTGTSRETQYF. The DNA for the CDR3 is TGTGCCAGCAGTAACACCGGGACATCCAGGGAGACCCAGTACTTC.

Many counts were recorded for this clonotype. This beta chain appears as a stray read in a library generated for alpha chains; its size is not informative. The V gene is TRBV9, the J gene TRBJ1-1, with 8 bases matching TRBD1. CDR1 and CDR2 (germline): SGDLS, YYNGEE. Unmatched junction bases numbered 7, after V lost 4 bases and J lost 2 bases. There are 15 residues in the CDR3. The CDR3 region has the DNA TGTGCCAGCAGCCCCCGGGGACAGGTTAACACTGAAGCTTTCTTT. Encoded protein: CASSPRGQVNTEAFF.

There are many counts of this clonotype. Since it is a stray read in a library aimed at alpha chains, this beta chain has a size that is not meaningful. The chain recombines TRBV20-1 with TRBJ2-5; 7 bases map to TRBD2. After removal of 6 bases from V and 1 base from J, the junction contained 8 bases not matched to a gene. This CDR3 region has 14 residues. Germline CDR1 and CDR2: DFQATT and SNEGSKA (reference sequence). The CDR3, as DNA: TGCAGTGCGATACGGGACTATTCCCAAGAGACCCAGTACTTC. It encodes CSAIRDYSQETQYF.

By share, this clonotype ranks as medium-sized. Since it is a stray read in a library aimed at alpha chains, this beta chain has a size that is not meaningful. This rearrangement joins TRBV4-3 to TRBJ2-3; possibly TRBD1 for D (7 bases). This CDR3 is built from 15 residues. Trimming left V 2 bases short and J 3 bases short, with 12 bases between. The germline CDR1 and CDR2 sequences are LGHNA and YSLEER. The DNA for the CDR3 is TGCGCCAGCAGCCAACAGACAGGGAGGACAGATACGCAGTATTTT. Protein sequence: CASSQQTGRTDTQYF.

This clonotype occurred many times. As an off-target read in a library built for alpha chains, this beta chain has a frequency of little significance. The chain has TRBV18 and TRBJ2-7; the match to TRBD2 covers 12 bases. The CDR3 length is 16 residues. Germline V lookup: CDR1 KGHSH, CDR2 LQKENI. V shed 1 base and J 2 bases; nucleotides not matched to a gene: 3. CDR3 DNA sequence: TGTGCCAGCTCACCACGACTAGCGGGAGAGACCTACGAGCAGTACTTC. Translating gives CASSPRLAGETYEQYF.